This T cell receptor beta chain was found in a study of Ad26.COV2.S vaccination and SARS-CoV-2 variants. With 3 bases clipped from V and 5 bases from J, the junction kept 5 bases outside the gene matches. Germline CDR1 reads SGHAT; CDR2 reads FQNNGV. The CDR3 runs to 15 residues. Regarding the study as a whole: The study found higher spike-specific TCR breadth in vaccine than placebo recipients. Overall T cell responses may have been underestimated by the analyses of TCR breadth and depth. Responses of spike-specific T cells (both CD8+ and CD4+) reportedly showed substantial breadth after vaccination. Whether participants received vaccine or placebo, their non-spike TCR breadth was similar.

In regard to this clone: What it binds is unknown.

Clones were read by immunoSEQ multiplex PCR, and TCRdb kept only the in-frame ones, dropping some. The data show fewer than 150,000 clones, approximately 90% seen once. The sequencing here drew on peripheral blood, taken after recovery from COVID-19. The chain links TRBV11-2 to TRBJ1-1; 11 bases align to TRBD1. The TCR sequence derives from a human donor who had recovered from COVID-19. CDR3 in amino acids: CASSFSGQGGTEAFF. CDR3 nucleotide sequence: TGTGCCAGCAGCTTCTCGGGACAGGGGGGGACTGAAGCTTTCTTT. The full variable domain, with the rest looked up from reference TRBV11-2 and TRBJ1-1, is EAGVAQSPRYKIIEKRQSVAFWCNPISGHATLYWYQQILGQGPKLLIQFQNNGVVDDSQLPKDRFSAERLKGVDSTLKIQPAKLEDSAVYLCASSFSGQGGTEAFFGQGTRLTVV.